This T cell receptor beta chain was captured by sequencing in a study of STAT5B mutations in CD4+ large granular lymphocyte leukemia. About the research overall: The CDR3 'QG' motif was associated with a particular HLA allele among healthy donors.

Libraries were prepared by immunoSEQ multiplex PCR; TCRdb keeps only in-frame clonotypes and omits some of them. The sample consists of around 47,000 clones, roughly 80% of them appearing once. The junction had 4 bases not matched to a gene; V was cut back by 4 bases and J by 2 bases. Per the germline V gene, CDR1 is SGHRS and CDR2 is YFSETQ. This CDR3 has 14 amino acids. On this clone: Its antigen is unidentified.

Study-level results: Top patient clones used TRBV06 genes more often: 8/27 versus 2/35 in controls. No patients shared main leukemic clonotypes, though roughly 27% appeared at low frequency elsewhere.

Sequenced input: CD4+ T cells from blood buffy coats. This clonotype was obtained from a human donor in good health. The chain recombines TRBV5-1 with TRBJ2-5; 8 positions agree with TRBD1. CDR3 region: CASSTNRGQETQYF. CDR3 nucleotides: TGCGCCAGCAGCACCAACAGGGGGCAAGAGACCCAGTACTTC.